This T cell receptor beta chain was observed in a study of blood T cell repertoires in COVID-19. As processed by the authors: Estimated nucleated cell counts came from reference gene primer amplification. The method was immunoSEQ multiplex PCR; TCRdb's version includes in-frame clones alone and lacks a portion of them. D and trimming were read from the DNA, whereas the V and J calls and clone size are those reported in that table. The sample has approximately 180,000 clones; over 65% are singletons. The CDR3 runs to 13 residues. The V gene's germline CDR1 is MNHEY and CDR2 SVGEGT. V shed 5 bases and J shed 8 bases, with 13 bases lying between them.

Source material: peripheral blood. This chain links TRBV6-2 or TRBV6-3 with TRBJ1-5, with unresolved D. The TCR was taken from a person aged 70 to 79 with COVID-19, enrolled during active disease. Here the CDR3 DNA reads TGTGCCAGCAGTCCCACCATACCGGAGCCCCAGCATTTT. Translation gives CASSPTIPEPQHF.